This is a list of T cell receptor beta chains from one sample in a study of blood T cell repertoires in COVID-19. Profiling relied on immunoSEQ multiplex PCR, and the TCRdb table lists in-frame clones only, not all of them. The data show 21,000 or so clones, about 80% seen once. Sequenced material: peripheral blood. Receptor source: a human donor in a cohort sampled during active COVID-19. CDR3s include the opening cysteine and the closing phenylalanine or tryptophan. D genes are given only for firm matches. Size is omitted from some rows. Given values are once, few, many or a class for expanded clones.

. | TRBJ1-5 | TRBV25-1 | few | TGTGCCAGCAGTGAATCCGGCGGTCCGGGGTTGCCCCAGCATTTT | CASSESGGPGLPQHF
TRBD2 | TRBJ2-7 | TRBV6-5 | . | TGTGCCAGCAGGACGGGGGGGAGCGAGCAGTACTTC | CASRTGGSEQYF
. | TRBJ2-2 | TRBV28 | . | TGTGCCAGCCTCGGTAGGGGGGGGCTAATTCGAGGGACCGGGGAGCTGTTTTTT | CASLGRGGLIRGTGELFF
. | TRBJ2-1 | TRBV7-9 | . | TGTGCCAGCTTGGCCGATTACAATGAGCAGTTCTTC | CASLADYNEQFF
TRBD1 | TRBJ1-4 | TRBV7-8 | . | TGTGCCAGCAGCCCCCGGGGACAGCTGAATGAAAAACTGTTTTTT | CASSPRGQLNEKLFF
. | TRBJ1-1 | TRBV7-8 | . | TGTGCCAGCAGCTTTGAGTCGAGCGTCTCTGAAGCTTTCTTT | CASSFESSVSEAFF
. | TRBJ1-2 | TRBV11-2 | . | TGTGCCAGCAGCCCTCAAGGAGACAGAGCAGACTATGGCTACACCTTC | CASSPQGDRADYGYTF
. | TRBJ1-3 | TRBV12-3/TRBV12-4 | . | TGTGCCAGCAGTTTTTCCCGAGATGAATATTTT | CASSFSRDEYF
. | TRBJ1-1 | TRBV4-2 | once | TGTGCCAGCAGCCAAGGGGGGGGGCTTTCCACTGAAGCTTTCTTT | CASSQGGGLSTEAFF
. | TRBJ2-1 | TRBV29-1 | few | TGCAGCGTTGATACCCGCCGGGATGAGCAGTTCTTC | CSVDTRRDEQFF
. | TRBJ2-6 | TRBV9 | . | TGTGCCAGCAGCACACACTCTGGGGCCAACGTCCTGACTTTC | CASSTHSGANVLTF
. | TRBJ1-2 | TRBV3-1/TRBV3-2 | . | TGTGCCAGCAGCACCCGGCTGGGCGGGGCGAGAGAAGGCTACACCTTC | CASSTRLGGAREGYTF
. | TRBJ1-1 | TRBV5-4 | . | TGTGCCAGCAGCCTGTCGCGGGGTAACACTGAAGCTTTCTTT | CASSLSRGNTEAFF
TRBD1 | TRBJ2-1 | TRBV2 | . | TGTGCCAGCAGTCTCCCGACAGGGACGTACAATGAGCAGTTCTTC | CASSLPTGTYNEQFF
. | TRBJ2-5 | TRBV5-1 | . | TGCGCCAGCAGCCCAGGACAGAGCCAAGAGACCCAGTACTTC | CASSPGQSQETQYF
TRBD1 | TRBJ2-2 | TRBV16 | . | TGTGCCAGCAGCGGGGACAGGGGGCGAACCGGGGAGCTGTTTTTT | CASSGDRGRTGELFF
. | TRBJ2-3 | TRBV28 | . | TGTGTCGTGACCCGGGGGGCGGCCTCAGATACGCAGTATTTT | CVVTRGAASDTQYF
. | TRBJ2-7 | TRBV9 | . | TGTGCCAGCAGCGCCTCAGGGTCCCCGAGCTCCTACGAGCAGTACTTC | CASSASGSPSSYEQYF
. | TRBJ1-2 | TRBV7-2 | few | TGTGCCAGCAGCTTAGCGCGACTCTATGGCTACACCTTC | CASSLARLYGYTF
. | TRBJ1-1 | TRBV18 | . | TGTGCCAGCTCACCGGGTTGGGGGGACACTGAAGCTTTCTTT | CASSPGWGDTEAFF
. | TRBJ1-1 | TRBV30 | . | TGTGCCTGGACCTGGAGGAACACTGAAGCTTTCTTT | CAWTWRNTEAFF
. | TRBJ1-2 | TRBV6-5 | . | TGTGCCAGCGGGGGACAAATCTATGGCTACACCTTC | CASGGQIYGYTF
. | TRBJ1-1 | TRBV12-3/TRBV12-4 | . | TGTGCCAGCTTCGGCAGGCTGAACACTGAAGCTTTCTTT | CASFGRLNTEAFF
. | TRBJ1-2 | TRBV19 | . | TGTGCCAGTACTAGAGGGGGGGCGAGAGGATATGGCTACACCTTC | CASTRGGARGYGYTF
. | TRBJ2-5 | TRBV27 | . | TGTGCCAGCAGGGGCACACCGCTAGAGACCCAGTACTTC | CASRGTPLETQYF
TRBD1 | TRBJ1-1 | TRBV19 | . | TGTGCCAGTAGTAACCAACAGGGGGCGGGCACTGAAGCTTTCTTT | CASSNQQGAGTEAFF
. | TRBJ2-7 | TRBV2 | . | TGTGCCAGCAGGAAGGAGTCCCTTAGTAGAGAGCAGTACTTC | CASRKESLSREQYF
TRBD2 | TRBJ2-2 | TRBV6-4 | . | TGTGCCAGCAGACCCGGGACTAGCGGGGCCGGGGAGCTGTTTTTT | CASRPGTSGAGELFF
TRBD1 | TRBJ1-1 | TRBV7-9 | . | TGTGCCAGCAGCTTAGGGACAGGTAGTGTGAACACTGAAGCTTTCTTT | CASSLGTGSVNTEAFF
TRBD1 | TRBJ2-2 | TRBV19 | . | TGTGCCAGTAGTACGGGACAGGGAGTCACCGGGGAGCTGTTTTTT | CASSTGQGVTGELFF
. | TRBJ1-6 | TRBV19 | . | TGTGCCAGTAGTATAGGAGCACAGGGTATCGATTCACCCCTCCACTTT | CASSIGAQGIDSPLHF
TRBD1 | TRBJ2-1 | TRBV6-5 | . | TGTGCCAGCATCCTCCCCGGGACAGTAGACAATGAGCAGTTCTTC | CASILPGTVDNEQFF
. | TRBJ1-2 | TRBV10-3 | . | TGTGCCATCAGTAATCCCGGCACAGGGCCTCTAAGTCCCGGCGCGTCCACCTTC | CAISNPGTGPLSPGASTF
. | TRBJ1-1 | TRBV10-2 | once | TGCGCCAGCAGTGAAGGAGGGAACACTGAAGCTTTCTTT | CASSEGGNTEAFF
TRBD1 | TRBJ1-2 | TRBV11-2 | once | TGTGCCAGCAGCTTGACAGGGCCGGCTTGGGGCTACACCTTC | CASSLTGPAWGYTF